The sample holds many counts of the clone carrying this T cell receptor beta chain. Its antigen is still unknown. This specimen comes from a study of molecular identifiers for immune sequencing clone quantification. TCRdb analysed the PCR reads with MiXCR anew, one entry per CDR3 protein. The sample shows 300,000 to 400,000 distinct CDR3 sequences, 24% of them seen only once. There are 15 residues in the CDR3. Trimming shortened V by 1 base and J by 4 bases, and 10 bases separated the two germline ends. Germline V CDR1 and CDR2: SEHNR, FQNEAQ (reference sequence). The authors sorted naive CD8 T cells as CD8+CD4-CCR7+CD45RA+. Notes on the study in general: Sharing of a barcode by identical TCR molecules could cause highly expanded clone sizes to be underestimated.

The genes are TRBV7-9 and TRBJ2-2; D is ambiguous. The sequenced sample consisted of naive CD8+ T cells from blood, with Jurkat cell RNA spiked in. Subset: FACS-sorted CD8+CD4-CCR7+CD45RA+ naive T cells. This receptor was identified in a human donor in good health. Some libraries in this study had Jurkat cell RNA spiked in. The CDR3 loop reads CASSLGADSTGELFF. DNA for the CDR3: TGTGCCAGCAGCTTAGGAGCTGACTCCACCGGGGAGCTGTTTTTT.